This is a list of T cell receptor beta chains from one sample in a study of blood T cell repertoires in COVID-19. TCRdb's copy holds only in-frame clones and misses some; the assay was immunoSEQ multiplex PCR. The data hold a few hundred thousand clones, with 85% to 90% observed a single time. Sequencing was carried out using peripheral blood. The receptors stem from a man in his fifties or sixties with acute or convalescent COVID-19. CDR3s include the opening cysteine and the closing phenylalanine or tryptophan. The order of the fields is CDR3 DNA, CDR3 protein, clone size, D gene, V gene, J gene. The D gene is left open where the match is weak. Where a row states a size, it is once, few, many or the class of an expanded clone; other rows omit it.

CDR3 DNA: TGTGCCAGCAGCCCTATAGGAGAGGGTTGGACTTCACCCCTCCACTTT
CDR3 protein: CASSPIGEGWTSPLHF
clone size: few
D gene: NA
V gene: TRBV5-4
J gene: TRBJ1-6

CDR3 DNA: TGTGCCAGCACCCCCTGGGGGCCCGGGGAGCTGTTTTTT
CDR3 protein: CASTPWGPGELFF
clone size: NA
D gene: NA
V gene: TRBV28
J gene: TRBJ2-2

CDR3 DNA: TGTGCCAGCAGCTCGACCCGCAGGGGGAGAAACACTGAAGCTTTCTTT
CDR3 protein: CASSSTRRGRNTEAFF
clone size: NA
D gene: TRBD1
V gene: TRBV7-8
J gene: TRBJ1-1

CDR3 DNA: TGTGCCAGCAGGCAGGAATATAATTCACCCCTCCACTTT
CDR3 protein: CASRQEYNSPLHF
clone size: NA
D gene: NA
V gene: TRBV27
J gene: TRBJ1-6

CDR3 DNA: TGTGCCAGCCGGACAGATACGCAGTATTTT
CDR3 protein: CASRTDTQYF
clone size: NA
D gene: NA
V gene: TRBV6-5
J gene: TRBJ2-3

CDR3 DNA: TGTGCCAGCAGCCGAGACAGGGTTCAGTACTTC
CDR3 protein: CASSRDRVQYF
clone size: once
D gene: TRBD1
V gene: TRBV3-1/TRBV3-2
J gene: TRBJ2-4

CDR3 DNA: TGTGCCACCAGCAGAGATTTTGGGAAGGGGGTGGGTTCCTACGAGCAGTACTTC
CDR3 protein: CATSRDFGKGVGSYEQYF
clone size: NA
D gene: NA
V gene: TRBV15
J gene: TRBJ2-7

CDR3 DNA: TGCGCCAGTGGGACTTCTGAAGCTTTCTTT
CDR3 protein: CASGTSEAFF
clone size: NA
D gene: NA
V gene: TRBV4-1
J gene: TRBJ1-1

CDR3 DNA: TGTGCCTGGAACCCGGGCAGGGGAGCCTATGGCTACACCTTC
CDR3 protein: CAWNPGRGAYGYTF
clone size: NA
D gene: NA
V gene: TRBV30
J gene: TRBJ1-2

CDR3 DNA: TGTGCCATCGGGGAGGGGGCAACTAATGAAAAACTGTTTTTT
CDR3 protein: CAIGEGATNEKLFF
clone size: NA
D gene: NA
V gene: TRBV10-3
J gene: TRBJ1-4

CDR3 DNA: TGTGCCAGCAGTGTATACCTAGCGGAGACCCAGTACTTC
CDR3 protein: CASSVYLAETQYF
clone size: NA
D gene: NA
V gene: TRBV9
J gene: TRBJ2-5

CDR3 DNA: TGCAGCGTTGAAGGGACGGGACAGGGCACCGAGCAGTACTTC
CDR3 protein: CSVEGTGQGTEQYF
clone size: once
D gene: TRBD1
V gene: TRBV29-1
J gene: TRBJ2-7

CDR3 DNA: TGCGCCAGCAGCGGTCCTCCCAGCTCTGGAAACACCATATATTTT
CDR3 protein: CASSGPPSSGNTIYF
clone size: NA
D gene: NA
V gene: TRBV5-1
J gene: TRBJ1-3

CDR3 DNA: TGTGCCAGCAGCCACGACAGGGTCCATGAGCAGTTCTTC
CDR3 protein: CASSHDRVHEQFF
clone size: once
D gene: TRBD1
V gene: TRBV3-1/TRBV3-2
J gene: TRBJ2-1

CDR3 DNA: TGTGCCAGCAGTGATCCTATGGGGGGGAGCGGGCAGTACTTC
CDR3 protein: CASSDPMGGSGQYF
clone size: NA
D gene: TRBD2
V gene: TRBV6-1
J gene: TRBJ2-7

CDR3 DNA: TGTGCCAGCAGCCAGGGACTAGCGGGAGTCGACGGGGAGCTGTTTTTT
CDR3 protein: CASSQGLAGVDGELFF
clone size: few
D gene: TRBD2
V gene: TRBV5-4
J gene: TRBJ2-2

CDR3 DNA: TGTGCCAGCAGCAAGAACAGGGGGAACACTGAAGCTTTCTTT
CDR3 protein: CASSKNRGNTEAFF
clone size: NA
D gene: TRBD1
V gene: TRBV6-2/TRBV6-3
J gene: TRBJ1-1

CDR3 DNA: TGTGCCAGCAGGGGGCAGGCTAGCCAAGAGACCCAGTACTTC
CDR3 protein: CASRGQASQETQYF
clone size: NA
D gene: NA
V gene: TRBV2
J gene: TRBJ2-5

CDR3 DNA: TGTGCCAGCAGTTACAGCGGATTACCAAACGGTGGCTACACCTTC
CDR3 protein: CASSYSGLPNGGYTF
clone size: NA
D gene: NA
V gene: TRBV6-2/TRBV6-3
J gene: TRBJ1-2

CDR3 DNA: TGTGCCAGTAGTTTAGACAGGGGCAGCTACGAGCAGTACTTC
CDR3 protein: CASSLDRGSYEQYF
clone size: NA
D gene: TRBD1
V gene: TRBV19
J gene: TRBJ2-7